The 6 T cell receptor beta chains presented below share a single source sample, sequenced in a study of early T cells in non-severe SARS-CoV-2 infection. TCRdb ran MiXCR on the 5' RACE reads and lists one entry per CDR3 protein. The sample lists just over 95,000 distinct CDR3 sequences, about 10% occurring once. The sequenced sample was whole blood. These receptors came from an adult who was a healthcare worker with PCR-confirmed SARS-CoV-2 infection or an uninfected control (not recorded which).

This clonotype has more than one count but fewer than ten. This chain links TRBV19 with TRBJ1-2; 7 nucleotides line up with TRBD1. Germline CDR1 and CDR2: LNHDA and SQIVND (reference sequence). The J segment lost 6 bases and the V segment lost 4 bases, leaving 8 bases of the junction unmatched. The CDR3 extends over 14 amino acids. As DNA, the CDR3 is TGTGCCAGTAGTACGACGGCAGGGGGTCATGGCTACACCTTC. The encoded protein is CASSTTAGGHGYTF.

CDR3 nucleotides: TGTGCCAGCAGTGGGGCTCCGGGACAGGGGCGAGAAAAACTGTTTTTT. Amino acids: CASSGAPGQGREKLFF. The chain couples TRBV6-1 to TRBJ1-4; 10 bases fit TRBD1. This CDR3 comprises 16 residues. Trimming at V came to 4 bases and at J to 8 bases, leaving 10 bases not matched to a gene. CDR1 MNHNS and CDR2 SASEGT come from the germline V gene.

This clonotype was counted at least ten times. The rearrangement links TRBV11-2 to TRBJ1-1; D call uncertain. The CDR3 has 12 amino acids. CDR1 and CDR2 (germline): SGHAT, FQNNGV. Between the trimmed V and J ends, which lost 2 bases and 10 bases, there was a span of 11 bases. The CDR3 loop reads CASSLNREPAFF. CDR3 sequence (DNA): TGTGCCAGCAGCTTAAATAGAGAGCCAGCTTTCTTT.

The sample holds a few counts of this clonotype. The rearrangement links TRBV7-9 to TRBJ2-2, with 8 bases that match TRBD2. The trim removed 1 base at V and 3 bases at J, leaving 10 bases unmatched. This CDR3 region has 18 residues. Germline V gives CDR1 SEHNR, CDR2 FQNEAQ (reference sequence). The CDR3 DNA sequence: TGTGCCAGCAGCTTAGGTCTGTCTGGGACTAGATACACCGGGGAGCTGTTTTTT. Protein sequence: CASSLGLSGTRYTGELFF.

The chain employs TRBV6-5 and TRBJ2-3; D unclear. This CDR3 is 13 amino acids long. V dropped 0 bases and J dropped 10 bases, with 11 bases sitting between them. The germline CDR1 and CDR2 sequences are MNHEY and SVGAGI. The DNA of the CDR3 is TGTGCCAGCAGTTACTCGACTGGGGAAGCGCAGTATTTT. Translation: CASSYSTGEAQYF.

The genes are TRBV27 and TRBJ2-1; possibly TRBD2 for D (5 bases). The CDR3 totals 16 residues. V lost 4 bases to trimming and J lost 7 bases, with 20 bases between them. Germline V gives CDR1 MNHEY, CDR2 SMNVEV (reference sequence). CDR3 residues: CASSSNPLGRVNEQFF. In DNA form, the CDR3 reads TGTGCCAGCAGTTCAAACCCACTAGGGCGGGTTAATGAGCAGTTCTTC.